These T cell receptor beta chains were read from a single sample in a study of T cell responses to AZD1222 COVID-19 vaccine. The repertoire was sequenced with immunoSEQ multiplex PCR; TCRdb's copy has only in-frame clones and lacks some. The sample lists 150,000 to 200,000 clones, under 95% occurring once. The input for sequencing was peripheral blood, taken 28 days after the second AZD1222 dose. The receptors were sampled from an adult who received the AZD1222 COVID-19 vaccine. The CDR3 runs from the conserved cysteine through the conserved F or W. The D gene is left open where the match is weak. Size values are once, few and many counts, or a class for expanded clones, and some rows have none.

>-|-|TRBJ1-1|TRBV28
TGTGCCATTTCGGACAGGAACACTGAAGCTTTCTTT
CAISDRNTEAFF
>-|TRBD1|TRBJ2-1|TRBV4-2
TGTGCCAGCAGCCGGTCGACGACAGGGCTGGGTGGGCAGTTCTTC
CASSRSTTGLGGQFF
>-|-|TRBJ1-3|TRBV19
TGTGCCAGTACCACTAATCCCAGGGGCTCTGGAAACACCATATATTTT
CASTTNPRGSGNTIYF
>-|-|TRBJ2-1|TRBV28
TGTGCCAGCAGTTTGGCAGTCGACTACAAGGATGAGCAGTTCTTC
CASSLAVDYKDEQFF
>-|TRBD1|TRBJ1-5|TRBV28
TGTGCCAGCAGAACAGGGGCGGGGAGAGGGGATCAGCCCCAGCATTTT
CASRTGAGRGDQPQHF
>-|-|TRBJ2-2|TRBV3-1/TRBV3-2
TGTGCCAGCAGCCCTGCGGGGGCCGGCACCGGGGAGCTGTTTTTT
CASSPAGAGTGELFF
>-|TRBD2|TRBJ2-1|TRBV7-4
TGTGCCAGCAGGAAAGGACTAGCGGGCTCGAGCTCCTACAATGAGCAGTTCTTC
CASRKGLAGSSSYNEQFF
>-|TRBD1|TRBJ1-1|TRBV5-1
TGCGCCAGCAGCTTGGTAGTTGAGGGGGCGGGCACTGAAGCTTTCTTT
CASSLVVEGAGTEAFF
>-|-|TRBJ1-2|TRBV4-3
TGCGCCAGCAGCCAAGGGGGCCAAGGCGGCTACACCTTC
CASSQGGQGGYTF
>-|-|TRBJ1-2|TRBV7-8
TGTGCCAGCAGCTTAGATCGGGGGCAAAGGGTTTTC
CASSLDRGQRVF
>few|TRBD1|TRBJ1-1|TRBV19
TGTGCCAGTAGTCTAAGGGACAGGTACACTGAAGCTTTCTTT
CASSLRDRYTEAFF
>-|-|TRBJ1-1|TRBV13
TGTGCCAGCACCCTTAGCCCAGGGATGATCACTGAAGCTTTCTTT
CASTLSPGMITEAFF
>-|-|TRBJ1-6|TRBV2
TGTGCCAGCAGCGCCCGACAGGCCGGGGCCTATAATTCACCCCTCCACTTT
CASSARQAGAYNSPLHF
>-|-|TRBJ1-1|TRBV28
TGTGCCAGCCTTAATTGGGGGGCCCTCACTGAAGCTTTCTTT
CASLNWGALTEAFF
>-|TRBD1|TRBJ1-5|TRBV27
TGTGCCAGCAGTTTAACAGGGGTTAGCAATCAGCCCCAGCATTTT
CASSLTGVSNQPQHF
>-|TRBD1|TRBJ1-1|TRBV5-5
TGTGCCAGCAGCTTGACAGGGGGAATGAACACTGAAGCTTTCTTT
CASSLTGGMNTEAFF
>-|-|TRBJ1-2|TRBV19
TGTGCCAGTAGTGTAGGACAGATGGCGTATGGCTACACCTTC
CASSVGQMAYGYTF
>-|-|TRBJ1-1|TRBV7-3
TGTGCCAGCAGCTTAACGAGAGGAAACACTGAAGCTTTCTTT
CASSLTRGNTEAFF
>-|-|TRBJ2-1|TRBV7-3
TGTGCCAGCAGCCAGGGACTTACCAATGAGCAGTTCTTC
CASSQGLTNEQFF
>-|-|TRBJ1-6|TRBV2
TGTGCCAGCAGCGCTTCCGGGGCCGGCTCACCCCTCCACTTT
CASSASGAGSPLHF
>-|-|TRBJ1-2|TRBV18
TGTGCCAGCTCACCACCAGGGGCTAACTATGGCTACACCTTC
CASSPPGANYGYTF
>-|-|TRBJ1-3|TRBV6-2/TRBV6-3
TGTGCCAGCAGTTCCAGCAGGTATACCTCTGGAAACACCATATATTTT
CASSSSRYTSGNTIYF
>-|-|TRBJ2-5|TRBV12-3/TRBV12-4
TGTGCCAGCAACACAGGGAGCCAAGAGACCCAGTACTTC
CASNTGSQETQYF
>-|-|TRBJ2-2|TRBV7-2
TGTGCCAGCGTTTGGACTAACACCGGGGAGCTGTTTTTT
CASVWTNTGELFF
>-|TRBD1|TRBJ1-4|TRBV5-8
TGTGCCAGCAGTTACGGACAGGGGGCCCTAGGGGAAAAACTGTTTTTT
CASSYGQGALGEKLFF
>few|-|TRBJ1-1|TRBV10-3
TGTGCCATCAGTGAGTTTGGGGGGAACACTGAAGCTTTCTTT
CAISEFGGNTEAFF